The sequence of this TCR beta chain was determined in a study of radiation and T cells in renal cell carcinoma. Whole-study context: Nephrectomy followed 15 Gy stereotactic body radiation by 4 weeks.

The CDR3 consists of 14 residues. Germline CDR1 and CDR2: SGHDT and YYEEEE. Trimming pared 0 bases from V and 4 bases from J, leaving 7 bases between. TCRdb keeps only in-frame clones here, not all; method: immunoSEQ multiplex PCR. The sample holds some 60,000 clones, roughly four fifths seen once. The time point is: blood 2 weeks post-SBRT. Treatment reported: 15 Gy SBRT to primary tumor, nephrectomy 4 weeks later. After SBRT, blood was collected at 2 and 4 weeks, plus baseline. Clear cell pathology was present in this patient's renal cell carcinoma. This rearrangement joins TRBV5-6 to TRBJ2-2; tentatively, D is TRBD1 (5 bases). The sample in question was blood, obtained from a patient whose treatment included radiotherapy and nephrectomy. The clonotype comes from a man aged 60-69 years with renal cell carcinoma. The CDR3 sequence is CASSLGGGTGELFF. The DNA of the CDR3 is TGTGCCAGCAGCTTGGGGGGCGGCACCGGGGAGCTGTTTTTT.